This TCR beta chain was sequenced for a study of blood T cell repertoires in COVID-19. Across the study: The United States, Italy and Spain provided the acute and convalescent COVID-19 samples. The cDNA or gDNA used as material had been derived from T cells, B-cell-depleted T cells, or PBMCs.

In the authors' methods: Amplification of reference gene primers provided the estimated nucleated cell counts. Sequencing used immunoSEQ multiplex PCR; TCRdb keeps in-frame clones, though not all of them. V, J and clone size were drawn from that table, and D and trimming were deduced from the DNA. The table has fewer than 300,000 clones, over 65% seen once. In germline, CDR1 is MNHEY, CDR2 SVGEGT. CDR3 size: 12 residues. V lost 2 bases, J lost 5 bases, and 6 bases lay in between. Sequenced input: peripheral blood. The sequence derives from a woman older than 75 with acute or convalescent COVID-19. This chain connects TRBV6-2 or TRBV6-3 to TRBJ1-2; D is possibly TRBD1 (6 bases). The CDR3 spells CASSYTGYGYTF. The DNA for the CDR3 is TGTGCCAGCAGTTACACAGGGTATGGCTACACCTTC.